The 9 T cell receptor beta chains listed next were all sequenced from one sample in a study of cytomegalovirus exposure and HLA in healthy donors. With 60 Vbeta and 13 Jbeta primers, the PCR was carried out. Sequencing used immunoSEQ multiplex PCR; TCRdb keeps in-frame clones, though not all of them. The sample gives 95,000 to 150,000 clones, roughly 76% of which show up once; over 2% is in the top ten. Material: PBMCs. All receptors come from a young man in good health and CMV-seronegative.

The V and J genes are TRBV10-3 and TRBJ1-1; 9 positions match TRBD1. The CDR3 runs 17 residues. Germline loops: CDR1 ENHRY, CDR2 SYGVKD. J lost 1 base, V lost 10 bases, and 16 bases had no gene match. For the CDR3, the DNA is TGTGCCACCGGGGACAGGGAGAGGGGGTTAGGGAACACTGAAGCTTTCTTT. As protein: CATGDRERGLGNTEAFF.

The chain recombines TRBV7-9 with TRBJ1-5, with 7 nucleotides matching TRBD1. J gave up 6 bases and V 3 bases, and 5 bases lay outside the gene matches. The length of the CDR3 is 14 residues. Germline CDR1 and CDR2: SEHNR and FQNEAQ (reference sequence). CDR3 loop: CASSFEGAGQPQHF. CDR3 in DNA: TGTGCCAGCAGCTTCGAGGGGGCAGGTCAGCCCCAGCATTTT.

This clone was recorded a few times. This chain uses TRBV6-6 with TRBJ1-6; D uncertain. Germline V gives CDR1 MNHNY, CDR2 SVGAGI (reference sequence). This CDR3 is built from 14 residues. Deletions cut 2 bases from V and 9 bases from J, with 11 bases between. The DNA of the CDR3 is TGTGCCAGCAGTTACACCGGGAGGAGTTCACCCCTCCACTTT. Amino acid sequence: CASSYTGRSSPLHF.

The table lists this clone with a count of one. Germline is not matched at one junction end, which may reflect a read error. V is TRBV7-9 and J is TRBJ2-7, with 8 bases that match TRBD1. CDR3 length equals 19 residues. Germline assignment: CDR1 SEHNR and CDR2 FQNEAQ (reference sequence). This chain's CDR3 is CSSSLSRKPGQGGSYEQYF. The CDR3 DNA sequence: TGTTCCAGCAGCTTATCGCGTAAACCCGGACAGGGAGGATCCTACGAGCAGTACTTC.

This clone has a single count. The chain couples TRBV2 to TRBJ2-1, with TRBD2 matching over 8 bases. Germline V lookup: CDR1 SNHLY, CDR2 FYNNEI. J gave up 6 bases and V 1 base, and 5 bases lay outside the gene matches. The CDR3 is 15 amino acids. The DNA of the CDR3 is TGTGCCAGCAGTGAAGAGGTAGCGGGGCTCAATGAGCAGTTCTTC. It yields the protein CASSEEVAGLNEQFF.

J is TRBJ2-2 and V is TRBV2; no reliable D call. CDR3 length equals 12 residues. Trimming pared 6 bases from V and 7 bases from J, leaving 9 bases between. The germline CDR1 and CDR2 sequences are SNHLY and FYNNEI. CDR3 nucleotide sequence: TGTGCCAGCAGGCTAGGTATCGGGGAGCTGTTTTTT. Its translation: CASRLGIGELFF.

The chain joins TRBV7-8 to TRBJ2-7; 11 bases agree with TRBD2. The CDR3 contains 15 residues. Germline loops: CDR1 SGHVS, CDR2 FQNEAQ. Trimming at V came to 1 base and at J to 4 bases, leaving 3 bases not matched to a gene. For the CDR3, the DNA is TGTGCCAGCAGCTTAGGACTAGCGGGGCCGTACGAGCAGTACTTC. Translated, it gives CASSLGLAGPYEQYF.

This chain uses TRBV27 with TRBJ2-7; 8 bases align to TRBD1. The CDR3 loop spans 14 amino acids. Germline CDR1 reads MNHEY; CDR2 reads SMNVEV (reference sequence). V gave up 10 bases and J gave up 6 bases; unmatched junction bases: 14. The CDR3 nucleotides read TGTGCCACCTCAAGTGGGACAGGTCCCCTCGAGCAGTACTTC. This encodes CATSSGTGPLEQYF.

The V and J genes are TRBV19 and TRBJ1-6, with D unclear. From germline, CDR1 is LNHDA and CDR2 SQIVND (reference sequence). The V end lost 5 bases, the J end lost 4 bases, and 9 bases lay between the germline ends. The CDR3 is 14 amino acids. The DNA of the CDR3 is TGTGCCAGTAGTGGCGGGATATATAATTCACCCCTCCACTTT. Translation gives CASSGGIYNSPLHF.